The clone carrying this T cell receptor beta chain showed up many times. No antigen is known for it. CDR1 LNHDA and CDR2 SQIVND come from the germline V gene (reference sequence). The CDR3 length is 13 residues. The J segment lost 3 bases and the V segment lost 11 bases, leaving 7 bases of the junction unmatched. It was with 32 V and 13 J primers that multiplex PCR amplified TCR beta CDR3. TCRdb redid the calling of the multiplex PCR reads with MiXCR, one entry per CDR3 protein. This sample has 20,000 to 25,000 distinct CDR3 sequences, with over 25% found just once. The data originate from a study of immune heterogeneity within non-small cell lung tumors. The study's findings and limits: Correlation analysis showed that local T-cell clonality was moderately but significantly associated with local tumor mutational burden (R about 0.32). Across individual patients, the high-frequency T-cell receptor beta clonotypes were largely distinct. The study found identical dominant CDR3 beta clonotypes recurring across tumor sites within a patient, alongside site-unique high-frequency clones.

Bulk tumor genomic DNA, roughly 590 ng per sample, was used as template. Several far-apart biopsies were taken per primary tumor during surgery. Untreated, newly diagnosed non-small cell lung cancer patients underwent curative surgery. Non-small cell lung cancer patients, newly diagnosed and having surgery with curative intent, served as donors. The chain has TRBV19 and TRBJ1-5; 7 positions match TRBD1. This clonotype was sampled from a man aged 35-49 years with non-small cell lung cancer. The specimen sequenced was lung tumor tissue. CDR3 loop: CAVGQLFNQPQHF. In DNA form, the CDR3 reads TGTGCCGTGGGACAGCTATTCAATCAGCCCCAGCATTTT.